This T cell receptor (beta chain) was obtained from a study of OX40 agonist ivuxolimab in advanced cancers. Study details: Among those enrolled, mean age was about 63 years (range about 23 to 85) and 82.7% were male. Partial responses were achieved by three patients: one hepatocellular carcinoma, two cutaneous melanoma.

CDR1 and CDR2 (germline): MNHEY, SVGAGI. V dropped 0 bases and J dropped 3 bases, with 12 bases sitting between them. The length of the CDR3 is 15 residues. On this clone: Its antigen is undetermined.

Clones were read by immunoSEQ multiplex PCR, and TCRdb kept only the in-frame ones, dropping some. The sample lists tens of thousands of clones, approximately 91% occurring once. Study results and caveats: Expansion of clones was among the lowest in partial responders at 0.1-3.0 mg/kg.

V and J are TRBV6-5 and TRBJ2-7, with D tentatively TRBD1 (5 bases). Specimen: CD4+ or CD8+ T cells sorted from blood, collected in a trial of the OX40 agonist ivuxolimab. This clonotype originated in an adult with an advanced solid tumor such as melanoma, head and neck, liver or kidney cancer. The chain's CDR3 is CASSYSKGYGYEQYF. The CDR3 DNA is TGTGCCAGCAGTTACTCGAAGGGGTACGGCTACGAGCAGTACTTC.